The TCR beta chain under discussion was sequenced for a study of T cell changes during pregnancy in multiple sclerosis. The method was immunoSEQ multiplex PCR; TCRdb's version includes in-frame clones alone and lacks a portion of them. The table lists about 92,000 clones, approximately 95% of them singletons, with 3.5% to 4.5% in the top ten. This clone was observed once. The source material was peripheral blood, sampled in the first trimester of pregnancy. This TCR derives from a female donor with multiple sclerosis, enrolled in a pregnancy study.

Here the CDR3 reads CASSQQDYGYTF. The CDR3 nucleotides are TGTGCCAGCTCACAACAGGACTATGGCTACACCTTC. The chain recombines TRBV18 with TRBJ1-2, with TRBD1 as a possible D gene (5 bases). CDR3 length equals 12 residues. Per germline, CDR1 KGHSH and CDR2 LQKENI. Trimming removed 4 bases from V and 3 bases from J, with 6 bases in between.